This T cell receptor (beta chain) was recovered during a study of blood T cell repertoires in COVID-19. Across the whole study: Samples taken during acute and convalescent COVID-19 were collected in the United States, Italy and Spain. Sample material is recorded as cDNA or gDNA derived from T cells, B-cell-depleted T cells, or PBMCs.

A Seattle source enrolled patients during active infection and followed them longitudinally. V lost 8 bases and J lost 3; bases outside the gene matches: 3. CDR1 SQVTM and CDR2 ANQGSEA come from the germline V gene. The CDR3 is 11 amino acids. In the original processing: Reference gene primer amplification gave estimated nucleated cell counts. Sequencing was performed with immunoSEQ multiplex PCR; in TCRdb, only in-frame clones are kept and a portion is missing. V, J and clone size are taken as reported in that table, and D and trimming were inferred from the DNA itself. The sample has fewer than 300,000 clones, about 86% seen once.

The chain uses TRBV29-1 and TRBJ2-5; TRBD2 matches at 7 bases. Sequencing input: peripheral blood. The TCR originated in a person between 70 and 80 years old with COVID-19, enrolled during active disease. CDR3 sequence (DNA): TGCAGCATCGGGACTAAAGAGACCCAGTACTTC. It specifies CSIGTKETQYF.